These T cell receptor beta chains were read from a single sample in a study of CD8 T cells in ankylosing spondylitis. TCRdb re-called the 5' RACE reads with MiXCR, one entry per CDR3 protein. In the table there are about 840,000 distinct CDR3 sequences, 10% to 15% of which are singletons. The sequenced sample was blood, either unsorted or a sorted T cell fraction (not recorded which). Receptor source: a male donor with ankylosing spondylitis. The conserved cysteine and the conserved F or W are not part of the CDR3 here. Rows may omit the clone size; those that give it use once, few, many or a size class.

clone_size	v_call	j_call	cdr3_aa
.	TRBV10-3	TRBJ2-4	AVRQGQDIQY
few	TRBV15	TRBJ2-2	ATSRDRVAGELF
.	TRBV20-1	TRBJ2-7	SALTRDRGSYEQY
.	TRBV20-1	TRBJ1-1	SARGDRDSTEAF
.	TRBV4-2	TRBJ2-3	ASSQASGRPDTQY
many	TRBV7-2	TRBJ2-3	ASSLAYRGYGADTQY
few	TRBV6-1	TRBJ1-2	ASSPIDREGSGYT
.	TRBV7-6	TRBJ1-2	ASSPQWGPHGYT
many	TRBV29-1	TRBJ1-2	SVKGGPNYGYT
few	TRBV18	TRBJ1-5	ASSPSQGADQPQH
.	TRBV20-1	TRBJ2-1	STYWAGGSLQF
.	TRBV9	TRBJ2-3	ASSVTVSTDTQY
few	TRBV27	TRBJ1-1	ASSLSQTMNTEAF
.	TRBV29-1	TRBJ2-7	SVTGGSGYEQY
few	TRBV6-5	TRBJ1-3	ASSYSAGSGNTIY
few	TRBV7-2	TRBJ2-1	ASSLGRPREQF
few	TRBV25-1	TRBJ1-2	ASSRSDSYGYT
.	TRBV20-1	TRBJ2-7	SASPEVTEQY
many	TRBV9	TRBJ2-7	ASSVVGGGTEQY
.	TRBV5-1	TRBJ2-3	ASRDVSTTDTQY
few	TRBV6-5	TRBJ2-1	ASSTGDRGHF
few	TRBV6-2/TRBV6-3	TRBJ2-3	ASSSNRGLAQTNTQY
few	TRBV12-3/TRBV12-4	TRBJ2-1	ASSYGGASPI
many	TRBV20-1	TRBJ1-1	SARDNEAF
.	TRBV7-2	TRBJ1-1	ATGFTVNTEAF
many	TRBV6-1	TRBJ1-5	ASSGTGGDGGQPQH
.	TRBV4-2	TRBJ1-4	ASSQETGYGEKLF
.	TRBV7-2	TRBJ2-3	ASSSASREDTQY
few	TRBV20-1	TRBJ2-7	SAVLAGEQY
.	TRBV6-1	TRBJ2-7	ASSLLGGMTYEQY
few	TRBV6-2/TRBV6-3	TRBJ2-7	ASSYWGLAASHYEQY
few	TRBV20-1	TRBJ2-3	SATPRTSGGDTQY
many	TRBV4-2	TRBJ1-2	ASSQVEGSFYGYT
many	TRBV20-1	TRBJ1-6	SAFRPTGHNSPLH
.	TRBV20-1	TRBJ2-1	SARRVADNYNEQF
.	TRBV12-3/TRBV12-4	TRBJ2-3	ASSERAVQY
.	TRBV29-1	TRBJ1-1	SVEGAYRGMNTEAF
.	TRBV4-2	TRBJ2-3	ASSQARSFTDTQY
few	TRBV6-1	TRBJ2-7	ASSARGLAGSSYEQY
.	TRBV27	TRBJ2-3	ASRRGQGGLSTDTQY
.	TRBV20-1	TRBJ2-7	SARLTSSHEQY
few	TRBV7-9	TRBJ1-1	ASTPGSRIGEAF
.	TRBV4-2	TRBJ2-7	ASSLGTGTDEQY
few	TRBV28	TRBJ2-7	ASSFLWTGSYEQY
.	TRBV7-2	TRBJ1-1	ASSFYPTEAF
many	TRBV5-1	TRBJ1-2	ASSLSENYGYT
.	TRBV19	TRBJ2-5	ASSIVAAQETQY
few	TRBV6-6	TRBJ2-1	ASSSPTGFGL
.	TRBV5-1	TRBJ2-5	ASSTGTGGFGRETQY
.	TRBV20-1	TRBJ2-3	SAGEGLAGRNTQY
.	TRBV11-3	TRBJ1-1	ASSLGFGEAF
many	TRBV12-3/TRBV12-4	TRBJ2-7	ASSRNYEQY